The subject of this entry is one T cell receptor (beta chain). This entry comes from a study of blood T cell repertoires in COVID-19. As for the study in general: Acute-phase and convalescent COVID-19 samples originated in the United States, Italy and Spain. PBMCs, B-cell-depleted T cells, or T cells were the source of the cDNA or gDNA that made up the material.

The germline CDR1 and CDR2 sequences are MNHEY and SMNVEV (reference sequence). Trimming left V 7 bases short and J 7 bases short, with 22 bases between. The CDR3 runs to 16 residues. Original processing methods: Scientists estimated how many nucleated cells there were by amplifying reference gene primers. Generated by immunoSEQ multiplex PCR, the TCRdb table keeps only in-frame clones and is missing some. V and J calls plus clone size are reproduced from that table; the DNA served to infer D and trimming. The table records over 200,000 clones, approximately 90% of them present only once. Enrolment of Seattle patients took place during active infection, and they were followed longitudinally.

The clonotype was recovered from a man aged 25 to 40 with COVID-19, enrolled during active disease. The sequenced sample was peripheral blood. The J gene is TRBJ2-2, the V gene TRBV27; weak D call: TRBD2 (6 bases). The CDR3 nucleotides read TGTGCCAGCAACCATAATCCCCGGGGGTCGAACGGGGAGCTGTTTTTT. Its protein product is CASNHNPRGSNGELFF.